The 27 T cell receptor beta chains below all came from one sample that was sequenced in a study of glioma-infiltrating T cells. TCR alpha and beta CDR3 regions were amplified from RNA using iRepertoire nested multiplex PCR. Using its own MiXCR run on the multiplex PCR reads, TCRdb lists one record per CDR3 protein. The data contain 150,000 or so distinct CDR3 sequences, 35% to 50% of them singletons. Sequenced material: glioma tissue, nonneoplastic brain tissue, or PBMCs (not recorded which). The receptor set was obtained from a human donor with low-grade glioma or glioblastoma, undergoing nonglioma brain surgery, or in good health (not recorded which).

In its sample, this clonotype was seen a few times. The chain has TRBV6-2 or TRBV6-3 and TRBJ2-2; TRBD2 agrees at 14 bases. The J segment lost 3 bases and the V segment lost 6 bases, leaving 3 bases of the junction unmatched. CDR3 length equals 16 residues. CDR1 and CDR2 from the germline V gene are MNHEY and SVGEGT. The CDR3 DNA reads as TGTGCCAGCAGAGGGACTAGCGGGAGTTACACCGGGGAGCTGTTTTTT. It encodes CASRGTSGSYTGELFF.

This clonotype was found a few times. The CDR3 DNA is TGCGCCAGCAGCCAAGGAGTGGCGACTCCCGCCGGGTTCTTC. Translated: CASSQGVATPAGFF. This rearrangement joins TRBV4-1 to TRBJ2-1; no firm D call. The germline CDR1 and CDR2 sequences are MGHRA and YSYEKL. The CDR3 consists of 14 residues. V lost 1 base and J lost 15, with 19 bases in between.

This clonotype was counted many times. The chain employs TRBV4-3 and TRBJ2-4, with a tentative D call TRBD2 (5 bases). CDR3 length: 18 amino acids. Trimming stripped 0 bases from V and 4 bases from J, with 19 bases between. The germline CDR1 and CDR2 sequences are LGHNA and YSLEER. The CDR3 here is CASSQDDLSGRGKNIQYF. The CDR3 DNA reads TGCGCCAGCAGCCAAGATGATCTATCAGGACGGGGAAAAAACATTCAGTACTTC.

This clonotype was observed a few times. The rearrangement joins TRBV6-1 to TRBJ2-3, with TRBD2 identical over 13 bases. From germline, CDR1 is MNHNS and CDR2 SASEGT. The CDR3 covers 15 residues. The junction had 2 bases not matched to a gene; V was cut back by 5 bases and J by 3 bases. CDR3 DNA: TGTGCCAGCAGTAAGGGACTAGCGGGAACAGATACGCAGTATTTT. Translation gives CASSKGLAGTDTQYF.

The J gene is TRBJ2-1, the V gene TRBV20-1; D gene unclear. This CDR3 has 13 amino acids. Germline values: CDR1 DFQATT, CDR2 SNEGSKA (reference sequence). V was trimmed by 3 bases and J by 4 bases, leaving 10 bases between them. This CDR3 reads CSASRQTYNEQFF. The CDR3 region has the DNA TGCAGTGCTAGTCGCCAGACATACAATGAGCAGTTCTTC.

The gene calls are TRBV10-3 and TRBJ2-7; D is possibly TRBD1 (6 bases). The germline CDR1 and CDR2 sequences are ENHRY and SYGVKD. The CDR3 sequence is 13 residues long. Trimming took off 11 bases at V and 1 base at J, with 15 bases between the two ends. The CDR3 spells CAASTGPSYEQYF. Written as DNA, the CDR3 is TGTGCCGCATCGACAGGACCTTCCTACGAGCAGTACTTC.

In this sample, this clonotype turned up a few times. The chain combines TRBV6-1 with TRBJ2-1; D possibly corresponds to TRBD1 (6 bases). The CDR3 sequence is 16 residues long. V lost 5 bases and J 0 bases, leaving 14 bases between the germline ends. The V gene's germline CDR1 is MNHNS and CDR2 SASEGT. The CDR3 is CASSPDRRSSYNEQFF. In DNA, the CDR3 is TGTGCCAGCAGTCCCGACAGGCGGAGCTCCTACAATGAGCAGTTCTTC.

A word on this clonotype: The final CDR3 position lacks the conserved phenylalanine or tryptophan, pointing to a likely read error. The CDR3 loop is CASSLGLSRTGNQPQHL. The CDR3 DNA sequence: TGTGCCAGCAGCTTAGGCCTTTCCAGGACGGGCAATCAGCCCCAGCATTTA. The J gene is TRBJ1-5, the V gene TRBV6-1; D call uncertain. Germline-derived CDR1 and CDR2 are MNHNS and SASEGT. The germline V and J ends were trimmed by 6 bases and 2 bases, with 20 bases remaining between them. This CDR3 is built from 17 residues.

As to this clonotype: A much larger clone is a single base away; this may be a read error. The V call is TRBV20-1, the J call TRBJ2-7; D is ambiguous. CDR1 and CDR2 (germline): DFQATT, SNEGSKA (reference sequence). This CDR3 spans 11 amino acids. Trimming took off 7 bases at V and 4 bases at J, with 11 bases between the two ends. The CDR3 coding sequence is TGCAGTGAAACCCCCAGATACGAGCAGTACTTC. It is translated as CSETPRYEQYF.

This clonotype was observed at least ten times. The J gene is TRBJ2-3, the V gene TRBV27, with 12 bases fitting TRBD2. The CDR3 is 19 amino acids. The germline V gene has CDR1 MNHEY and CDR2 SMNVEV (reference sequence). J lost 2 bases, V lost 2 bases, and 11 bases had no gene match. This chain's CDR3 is CASSLRMTSGSGYTDTQYF. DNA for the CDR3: TGTGCCAGCAGTTTAAGGATGACTAGCGGGAGTGGGTACACAGATACGCAGTATTTT.

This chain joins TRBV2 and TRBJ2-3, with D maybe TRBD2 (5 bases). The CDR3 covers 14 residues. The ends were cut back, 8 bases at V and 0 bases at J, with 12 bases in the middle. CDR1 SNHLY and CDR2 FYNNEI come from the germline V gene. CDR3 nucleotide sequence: TGTGCCAGCTGCGAGGGTCGGAGCACAGATACGCAGTATTTT. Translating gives CASCEGRSTDTQYF.

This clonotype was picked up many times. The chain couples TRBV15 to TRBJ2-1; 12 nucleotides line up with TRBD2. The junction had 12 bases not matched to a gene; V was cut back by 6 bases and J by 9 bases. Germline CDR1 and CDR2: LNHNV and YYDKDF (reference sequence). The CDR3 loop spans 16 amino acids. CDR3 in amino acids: CATRPPGLAGVTEQFF. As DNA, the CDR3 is TGTGCCACCAGACCCCCGGGACTAGCGGGTGTTACTGAGCAGTTCTTC.

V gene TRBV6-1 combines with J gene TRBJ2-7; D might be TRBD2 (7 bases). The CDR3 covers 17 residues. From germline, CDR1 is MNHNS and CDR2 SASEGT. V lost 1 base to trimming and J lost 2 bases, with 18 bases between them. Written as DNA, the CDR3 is TGTGCCAGCAGTGAAGGCACCCGGGGGGCGAGCCCCTACGAGCAGTACTTC. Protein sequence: CASSEGTRGASPYEQYF.

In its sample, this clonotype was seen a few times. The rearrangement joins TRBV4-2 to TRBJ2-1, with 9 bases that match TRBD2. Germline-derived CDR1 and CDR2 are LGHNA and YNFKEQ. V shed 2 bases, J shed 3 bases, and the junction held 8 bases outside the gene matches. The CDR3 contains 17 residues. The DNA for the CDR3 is TGTGCCAGCAGCCAACTAGCGGGAAGGGCGGACTACAATGAGCAGTTCTTC. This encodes CASSQLAGRADYNEQFF.

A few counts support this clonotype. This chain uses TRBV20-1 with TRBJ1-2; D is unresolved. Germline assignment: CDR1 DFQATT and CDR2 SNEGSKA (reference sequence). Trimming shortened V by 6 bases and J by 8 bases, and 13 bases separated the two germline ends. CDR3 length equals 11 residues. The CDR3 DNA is TGCAGTGCCCCTACCGGAGGGGGCTACACCTTC. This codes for CSAPTGGGYTF.

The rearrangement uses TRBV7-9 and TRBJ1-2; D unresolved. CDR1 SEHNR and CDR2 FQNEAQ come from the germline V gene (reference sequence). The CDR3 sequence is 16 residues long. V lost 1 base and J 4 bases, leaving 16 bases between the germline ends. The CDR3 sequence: CASSLVFGSLGYGYTF. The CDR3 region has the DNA TGTGCCAGCAGCTTAGTCTTCGGCAGTTTGGGCTATGGCTACACCTTC.

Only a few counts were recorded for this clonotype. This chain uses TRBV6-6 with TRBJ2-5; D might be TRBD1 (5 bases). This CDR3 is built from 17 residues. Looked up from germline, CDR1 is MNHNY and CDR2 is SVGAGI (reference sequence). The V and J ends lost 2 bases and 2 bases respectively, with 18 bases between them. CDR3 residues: CASSYPGRVRGQETQYF. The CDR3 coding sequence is TGTGCCAGCAGTTACCCGGGCAGGGTAAGGGGTCAAGAGACCCAGTACTTC.

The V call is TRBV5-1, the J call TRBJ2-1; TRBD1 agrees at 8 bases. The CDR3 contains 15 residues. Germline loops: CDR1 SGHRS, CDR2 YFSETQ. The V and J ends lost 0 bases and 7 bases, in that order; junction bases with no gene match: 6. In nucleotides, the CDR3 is TGCGCCAGCAGCTTGGTACAGGGGGGAGGAAATGAGCAGTTCTTC. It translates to CASSLVQGGGNEQFF.

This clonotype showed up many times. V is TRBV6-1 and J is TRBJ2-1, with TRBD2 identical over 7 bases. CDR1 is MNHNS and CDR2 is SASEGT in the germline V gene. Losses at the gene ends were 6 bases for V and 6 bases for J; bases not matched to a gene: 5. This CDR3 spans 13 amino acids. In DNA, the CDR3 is TGTGCCAGCAGGGGCACGGGGGGCAATGAGCAGTTCTTC. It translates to CASRGTGGNEQFF.

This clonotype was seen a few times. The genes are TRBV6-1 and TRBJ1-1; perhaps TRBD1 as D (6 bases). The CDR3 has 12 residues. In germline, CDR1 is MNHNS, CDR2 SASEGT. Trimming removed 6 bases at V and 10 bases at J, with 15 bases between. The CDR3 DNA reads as TGTGCCAGCAGGACGACAGGTCGGGGAGCTTTCTTT. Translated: CASRTTGRGAFF.

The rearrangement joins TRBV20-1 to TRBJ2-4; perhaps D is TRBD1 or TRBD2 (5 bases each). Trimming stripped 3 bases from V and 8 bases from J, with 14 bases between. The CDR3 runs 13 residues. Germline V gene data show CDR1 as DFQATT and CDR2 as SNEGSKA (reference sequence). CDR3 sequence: CSARDLVGDIQYF. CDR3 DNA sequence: TGCAGTGCTAGGGACCTAGTGGGGGACATTCAGTACTTC.

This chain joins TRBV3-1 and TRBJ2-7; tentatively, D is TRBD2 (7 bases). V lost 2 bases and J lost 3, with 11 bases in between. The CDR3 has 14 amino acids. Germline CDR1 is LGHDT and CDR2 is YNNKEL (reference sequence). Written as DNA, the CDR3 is TGTGCCAGCAGCCAAAGGGGGGGTGGCTACGAGCAGTACTTC. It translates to CASSQRGGGYEQYF.

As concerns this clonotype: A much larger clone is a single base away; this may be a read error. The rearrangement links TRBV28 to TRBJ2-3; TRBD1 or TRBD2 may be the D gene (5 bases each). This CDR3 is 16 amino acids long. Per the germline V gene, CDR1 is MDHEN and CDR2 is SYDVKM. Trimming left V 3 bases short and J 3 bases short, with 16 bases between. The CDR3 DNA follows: TGTGCCAGCAGTTTTCCTCTGGGACCGAGAACAGATACGCAGTATTTT. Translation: CASSFPLGPRTDTQYF.

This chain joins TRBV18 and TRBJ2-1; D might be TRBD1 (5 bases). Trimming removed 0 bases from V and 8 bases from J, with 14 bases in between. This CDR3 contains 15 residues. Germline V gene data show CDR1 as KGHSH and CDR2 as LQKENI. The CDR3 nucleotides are TGTGCCAGCTCACCACCGGCAGGGTTGCGCTATGAGCAGTTCTTC. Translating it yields CASSPPAGLRYEQFF.

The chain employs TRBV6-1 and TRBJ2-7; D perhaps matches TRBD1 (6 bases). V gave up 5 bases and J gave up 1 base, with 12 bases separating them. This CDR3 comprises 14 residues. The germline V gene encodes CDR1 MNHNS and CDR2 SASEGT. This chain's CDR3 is CASSSGVTSYEQYF. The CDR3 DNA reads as TGTGCCAGCAGTTCAGGGGTAACGTCCTACGAGCAGTACTTC.

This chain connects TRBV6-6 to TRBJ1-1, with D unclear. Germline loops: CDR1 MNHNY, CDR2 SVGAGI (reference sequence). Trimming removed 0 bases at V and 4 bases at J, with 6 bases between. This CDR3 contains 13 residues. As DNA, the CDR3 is TGTGCCAGCAGTTACTCGGCCCTCACTGAAGCTTTCTTT. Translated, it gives CASSYSALTEAFF.

CDR3 nucleotide sequence: TGCAGTGCTGGACGGGACGAGCAGTACTTC. Translation gives CSAGRDEQYF. The gene calls are TRBV20-1 and TRBJ2-7; D ambiguous. This CDR3 has 10 amino acids. The ends were cut back, 5 bases at V and 5 bases at J, with 7 bases in the middle. Germline loops: CDR1 DFQATT, CDR2 SNEGSKA (reference sequence).